Presented here are 20 T cell receptor beta chains from one specimen sequenced in a study of T cell responses to AZD1222 COVID-19 vaccine. Repertoires were generated with immunoSEQ multiplex PCR, while TCRdb's copy carries only in-frame clones and drops some. The sample has 150,000 to 200,000 clones, about 90% seen once. The sequenced sample was peripheral blood, obtained 28 days after the second AZD1222 dose. The receptor source for this set is an adult who received the AZD1222 COVID-19 vaccine.

The chain couples TRBV6-4 to TRBJ1-1; TRBD1 might be the D (6 bases). Between the trimmed V and J ends, which lost 0 bases and 3 bases, there was a span of 11 bases. The CDR3 is 15 amino acids. The germline gives CDR1 MRHNA, CDR2 SNTAGT. The CDR3 sequence is CASSDSRRGDTEAFF. The CDR3 DNA reads as TGTGCCAGCAGTGACTCTAGAAGGGGGGACACTGAAGCTTTCTTT.

The V call is TRBV10-2, the J call TRBJ1-3; D is unclear. The CDR3 has 15 amino acids. V was pared by 8 bases and J by 0 bases, with 14 bases between. From germline, CDR1 is WSHSY and CDR2 SAAADI. The CDR3 region is CASRGGSVSGNTIYF. DNA of the CDR3: TGCGCCAGCCGGGGAGGGAGCGTCTCTGGAAACACCATATATTTT.

The chain recombines TRBV5-1 with TRBJ2-1; 13 nucleotides agree with TRBD2. The germline gives CDR1 SGHRS, CDR2 YFSETQ. CDR3 length: 15 residues. With V trimmed by 5 bases and J by 10 bases, 9 bases remained unmatched. The CDR3 nucleotides read TGCGCCAGCAGTCCCCTAGGGACTAGCGGGGAGGAGCAGTTCTTC. This gives the protein CASSPLGTSGEEQFF.

The chain joins TRBV5-1 to TRBJ2-1; 8 bases line up with TRBD2. Germline V gene lookup returns CDR1 SGHRS and CDR2 YFSETQ. V gave up 3 bases and J gave up 0 bases; unmatched junction bases: 5. There are 16 residues in the CDR3. CDR3 loop: CASSWSSGSSYNEQFF. CDR3 coding DNA: TGCGCCAGCAGCTGGTCCAGCGGGAGCTCCTACAATGAGCAGTTCTTC. The full variable domain, with the rest looked up from reference TRBV5-1 and TRBJ2-1, is KAGVTQTPRYLIKTRGQQVTLSCSPISGHRSVSWYQQTPGQGLQFLFEYFSETQRNKGNFPGRFSGRQFSNSRSEMNVSTLELGDSALYLCASSWSSGSSYNEQFFGPGTRLTVL.

The J gene is TRBJ1-2, the V gene TRBV9; 9 nucleotides match TRBD1. Germline V gene lookup returns CDR1 SGDLS and CDR2 YYNGEE. V was pared by 5 bases and J by 3 bases, with 11 bases of the junction left unmatched. There are 16 residues in the CDR3. The CDR3 is CASRERDRVSDYGYTF. CDR3 nucleotides: TGTGCCAGCAGAGAACGGGACAGGGTTTCGGACTATGGCTACACCTTC.

This chain connects TRBV4-1 to TRBJ1-2; no clear D gene. The CDR3 has 15 amino acids. V was cut by 1 base and J by 0 bases, with 9 bases left in between. In germline, CDR1 is MGHRA, CDR2 YSYEKL. For the CDR3, the DNA is TGCGCCAGCAGCCAAGTCACCGCGGCTAACTATGGCTACACCTTC. Protein: CASSQVTAANYGYTF.

In this sample, this clone turned up once. This rearrangement joins TRBV11-2 to TRBJ1-3, with D perhaps TRBD1 (6 bases). Per the germline V gene, CDR1 is SGHAT and CDR2 is FQNNGV. V was clipped by 3 bases and J by 1 base, with 13 bases between them. This CDR3 has 16 amino acids. The CDR3 nucleotides read TGTGCCAGCAGCTTCCACACAGGGTCTTCTGGAAACACCATATATTTT. Encoded protein: CASSFHTGSSGNTIYF.

The chain recombines TRBV9 with TRBJ1-2, with 7 bases fitting TRBD1. After removal of 5 bases from V and 2 bases from J, the junction contained 0 bases not matched to a gene. This CDR3 contains 12 residues. Germline loops: CDR1 SGDLS, CDR2 YYNGEE. The CDR3 protein is CASRGQNYGYTF. CDR3 in DNA: TGTGCCAGCAGGGGACAGAACTATGGCTACACCTTC.

The V and J genes are TRBV2 and TRBJ1-3, with no clear D. Looked up from germline, CDR1 is SNHLY and CDR2 is FYNNEI. V was clipped by 6 bases and J by 0 bases, with 9 bases between them. The CDR3 is 14 amino acids. The CDR3 DNA is TGTGCCAGCAGGCTCACTGGCTCTGGAAACACCATATATTTT. Its protein product is CASRLTGSGNTIYF.

The rearrangement joins TRBV7-2 to TRBJ2-1, with 9 bases fitting TRBD2. CDR3 size: 16 residues. Germline CDR1 reads SGHTA; CDR2 reads FQGNSA. V lost 4 bases, J lost 3 bases, and 7 bases stayed unmatched. CDR3 loop: CASSSVAGVGYNEQFF. CDR3 coding DNA: TGTGCCAGCAGCTCCGTAGCGGGAGTGGGCTACAATGAGCAGTTCTTC.

This clone was seen only once. The chain combines TRBV27 with TRBJ2-7; 10 bases match TRBD2. In germline, CDR1 is MNHEY, CDR2 SMNVEV (reference sequence). The CDR3 is 14 residues long. V shed 5 bases, J shed 3 bases, and the junction held 4 bases outside the gene matches. The CDR3 is CASSAGLAVYEQYF. The CDR3 DNA reads as TGTGCCAGCAGTGCCGGACTAGCGGTCTACGAGCAGTACTTC.

The rearrangement links TRBV6-2 or TRBV6-3 to TRBJ1-2, with no clear D. The CDR3 is made up of 13 amino acids. V lost 8 bases and J 4 bases, leaving 14 bases between the germline ends. CDR1 and CDR2 from the germline V gene are MNHEY and SVGEGT. The CDR3 region is CASCRKGVYGYTF. The CDR3 nucleotides read TGTGCCAGCTGCCGAAAGGGAGTCTATGGCTACACCTTC.

V is TRBV6-6 and J is TRBJ2-7, with D perhaps assigned TRBD1 or TRBD2 (5 bases each). V shed 6 bases and J shed 9 bases, with 15 bases lying between them. The CDR3 contains 12 residues. Germline CDR1 reads MNHNY; CDR2 reads SVGAGI (reference sequence). DNA of the CDR3: TGTGCCAGCAGCACCGAGGGGCTGCCGCAGTACTTC. Translated, it gives CASSTEGLPQYF.

The rearrangement links TRBV27 to TRBJ2-2, with TRBD1 identical over 7 bases. V gave up 6 bases and J gave up 4 bases; unmatched junction bases: 8. There are 15 residues in the CDR3. Germline lookup yields CDR1 MNHEY and CDR2 SMNVEV (reference sequence). As DNA, the CDR3 is TGTGCCAGCAGAGCAAGGGACAGTCCCACCGGGGAGCTGTTTTTT. The encoded protein is CASRARDSPTGELFF.

The chain joins TRBV18 to TRBJ2-3; 8 bases agree with TRBD1. V was pared by 2 bases and J by 2 bases, with 3 bases of the junction left unmatched. There are 15 residues in the CDR3. CDR1 is KGHSH and CDR2 is LQKENI in the germline V gene. The CDR3: CASSPWTGNTDTQYF. CDR3 DNA: TGTGCCAGCTCACCATGGACAGGGAACACAGATACGCAGTATTTT.

This chain joins TRBV14 and TRBJ2-1; 10 nucleotides align to TRBD2. This CDR3 has 18 residues. Germline V CDR1 and CDR2: SGHDN, FVKESK. V trimming: 4 bases; J trimming: 6 bases; junction bases outside the gene matches: 15. The CDR3 is CASSPSLFLAGASNEQFF. Written as DNA, the CDR3 is TGTGCCAGCAGCCCCTCACTCTTTCTAGCGGGAGCCTCCAATGAGCAGTTCTTC.

This rearrangement joins TRBV5-4 to TRBJ2-1; 7 positions agree with TRBD2. The V gene end was trimmed by 4 bases and the J gene end by 4 bases; junction bases not matched to a gene: 5. The CDR3 contains 14 residues. Germline-derived CDR1 and CDR2 are SGHNT and YYREEE (reference sequence). The CDR3 loop reads CASSDKRGYNEQFF. CDR3 sequence (DNA): TGTGCCAGCAGCGACAAGCGGGGATACAATGAGCAGTTCTTC.

The chain joins TRBV27 to TRBJ1-4, with 10 nucleotides matching TRBD1. This CDR3 contains 15 residues. The V and J ends lost 2 bases and 8 bases, in that order; junction bases with no gene match: 5. CDR1 and CDR2 (germline): MNHEY, SMNVEV (reference sequence). CDR3: CASSLHGTGEEKLFF. The DNA of the CDR3 is TGTGCCAGCAGTTTACACGGGACAGGGGAGGAAAAACTGTTTTTT.

This chain links TRBV24-1 with TRBJ1-2, with D possibly matching TRBD1 (6 bases). Germline V gene sequence: CDR1 KGHDR, CDR2 SFDVKD. The germline V and J ends were trimmed by 4 bases and 8 bases, with 19 bases remaining between them. This CDR3 spans 15 amino acids. CDR3 amino acids: CATSDNAGEVKGYTF. CDR3 coding DNA: TGTGCCACCAGTGACAATGCAGGGGAAGTTAAAGGCTACACCTTC.

V gene TRBV2 combines with J gene TRBJ2-1; D not certain. Germline V CDR1 and CDR2: SNHLY, FYNNEI. The CDR3 spans 13 residues. V was shortened by 5 bases and J by 7 bases, with 12 bases between the two germline ends. CDR3 sequence (DNA): TGTGCCAGCAGTATTCTAGGGCGGAATGAGCAGTTCTTC. Amino acids: CASSILGRNEQFF. Full variable domain (remainder filled in from reference TRBV2 and TRBJ2-1): EPEVTQTPSHQVTQMGQEVILRCVPISNHLYFYWYRQILGQKVEFLVSFYNNEISEKSEIFDDQFSVERPDGSNFTLKIRSTKLEDSAMYFCASSILGRNEQFFGPGTRLTVL.